This T cell receptor (beta chain) was sequenced in a study of blood T cell repertoires in COVID-19. Background on the study: Donors in the United States, Italy and Spain gave samples during acute or convalescent COVID-19. PBMCs, B-cell-depleted T cells, or T cells provided the cDNA or gDNA that made up the material.

Authors' analysis steps: The authors estimated nucleated cell counts from reference gene primer amplification. Data came from immunoSEQ multiplex PCR; TCRdb stores just in-frame clones and leaves some out. The DNA was the basis for D and trimming; V, J and clone size are from that table. The table lists some 80,000 clones, approximately 90% of them singletons. V gave up 1 base and J gave up 2 bases, with 12 bases separating them. CDR1 MNHNS and CDR2 SASEGT come from the germline V gene. CDR3 length: 15 amino acids. The rearrangement joins TRBV6-1 to TRBJ2-7, with a tentative D call TRBD2 (5 bases). Sequencing was done on a sample of peripheral blood. The source is an elderly woman with acute or convalescent COVID-19. As DNA, the CDR3 is TGTGCCAGCAGTGAAGGAAGTAGCGCGCCCTACGAGCAGTACTTC. It specifies CASSEGSSAPYEQYF.